This TCR beta chain was recorded in a study of T cell repertoires in cytomegalovirus infection. Study-level information: Well-studied HLA-B-restricted CMV epitopes were used in the study alongside recently identified HLA-C-restricted ones. From public TCR beta signatures came an indication of both CMV infection and matching HLA type. The study's findings and limits: The ex vivo response was dominated by HLA-C-restricted CMV-specific TCR beta clonotypes. CMV carriers having the relevant HLA were flagged by cumulative public TCR beta family frequency.

TCRdb re-called the reads through MiXCR, storing one row per CDR3 protein. Among tens of thousands of distinct CDR3 sequences, under 30% were seen once, and the ten largest hold just under 60%. This clonotype was counted a few times. Its antigen remains unknown. The sample here was CD8+ T cells from cultured PBMCs, taken from culture after CMV antigen stimulation. The receptor's source is a human donor in good health (CMV status not recorded). Some clones in this sample may be carry-over from other donors' samples.

The CDR3 DNA follows: TGTGCCAGCAGCGTAGACGGCTCCTCTGGAAACACCATATATTTT. Amino acids: CASSVDGSSGNTIYF. The chain couples TRBV9 to TRBJ1-3; no reliable D call. V lost 0 bases and J 0 bases, leaving 7 bases between the germline ends. The CDR3 contains 15 residues. The germline gives CDR1 SGDLS, CDR2 YYNGEE.